This T cell receptor (beta chain) emerged from a study of shared clonotypes between healthy human individuals. Assay: immunoSEQ multiplex PCR; the TCRdb copy retains only in-frame clones and omits some. The table has roughly 2,000,000 clones, just over 90% seen once. V lost 7 bases and J 7 bases, leaving 13 bases between the germline ends. Germline lookup yields CDR1 LNHDA and CDR2 SQIVND (reference sequence). This CDR3 is built from 13 residues. Positively selected for CCR7, the CD45RO-negative cells used as naive CD8 cells excluded terminally differentiated effector memory CD45RA+ cells. The V call is TRBV19, the J call TRBJ2-2, with D possibly being TRBD1 or TRBD2 (5 bases each). The material sequenced was naive CD8+ T cells from PBMCs. This TCR derives from a man aged 18 to 29 in good health. Some clones in this sample may be carry-over from other donors' samples. CDR3 in DNA: TGTGCCAGTATGTGGGGGATAGACGGGGAGCTGTTTTTT. It yields the protein CASMWGIDGELFF.